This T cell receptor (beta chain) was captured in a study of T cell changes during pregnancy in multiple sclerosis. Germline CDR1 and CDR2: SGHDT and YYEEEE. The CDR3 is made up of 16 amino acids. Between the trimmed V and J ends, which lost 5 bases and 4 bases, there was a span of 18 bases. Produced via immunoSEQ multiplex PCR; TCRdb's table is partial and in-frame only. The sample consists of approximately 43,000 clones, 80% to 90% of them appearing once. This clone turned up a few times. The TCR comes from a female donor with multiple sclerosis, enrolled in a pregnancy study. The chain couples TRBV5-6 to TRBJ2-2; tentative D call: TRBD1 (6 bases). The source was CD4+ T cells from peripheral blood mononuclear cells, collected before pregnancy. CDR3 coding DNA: TGTGCCAGCAGGTCCAGAGGGACAAGGGGCACCGGGGAGCTGTTTTTT. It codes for CASRSRGTRGTGELFF.